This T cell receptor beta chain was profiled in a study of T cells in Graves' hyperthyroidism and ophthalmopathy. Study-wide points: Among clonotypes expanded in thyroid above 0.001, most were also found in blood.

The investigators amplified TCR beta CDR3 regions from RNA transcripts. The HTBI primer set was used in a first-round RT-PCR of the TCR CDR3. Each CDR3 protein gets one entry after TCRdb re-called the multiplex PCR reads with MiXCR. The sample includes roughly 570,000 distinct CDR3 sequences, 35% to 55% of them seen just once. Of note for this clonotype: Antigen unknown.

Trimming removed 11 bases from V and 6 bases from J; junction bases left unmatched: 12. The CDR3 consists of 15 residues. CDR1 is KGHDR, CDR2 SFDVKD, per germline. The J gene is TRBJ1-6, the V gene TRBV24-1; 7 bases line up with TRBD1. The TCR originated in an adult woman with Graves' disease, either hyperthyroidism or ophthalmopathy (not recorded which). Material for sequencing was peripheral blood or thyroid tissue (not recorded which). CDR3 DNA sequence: TGTGCCAGCAGCTTCACCGGGACAGTTAATTCACCCCTCCACTTT. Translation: CASSFTGTVNSPLHF.